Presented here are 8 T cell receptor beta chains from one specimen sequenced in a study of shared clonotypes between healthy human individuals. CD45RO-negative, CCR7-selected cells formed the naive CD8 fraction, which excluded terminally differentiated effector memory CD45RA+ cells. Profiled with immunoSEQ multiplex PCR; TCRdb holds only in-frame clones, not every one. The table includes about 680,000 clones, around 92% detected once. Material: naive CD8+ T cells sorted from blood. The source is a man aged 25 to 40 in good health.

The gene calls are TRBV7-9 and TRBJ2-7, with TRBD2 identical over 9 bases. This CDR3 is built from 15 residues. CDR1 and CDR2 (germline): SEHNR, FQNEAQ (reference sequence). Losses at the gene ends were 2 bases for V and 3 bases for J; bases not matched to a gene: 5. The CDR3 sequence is CASSLFSGSLYEQYF. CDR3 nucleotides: TGTGCCAGCAGCTTATTTAGCGGGAGTCTCTACGAGCAGTACTTC.

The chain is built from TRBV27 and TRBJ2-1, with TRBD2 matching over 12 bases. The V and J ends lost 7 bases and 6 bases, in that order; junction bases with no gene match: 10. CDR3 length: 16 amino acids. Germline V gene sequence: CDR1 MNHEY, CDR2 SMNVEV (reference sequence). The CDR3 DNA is TGTGCCAGCATTGCCGGGGCTAGCGGGAGGGCCAATGAGCAGTTCTTC. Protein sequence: CASIAGASGRANEQFF.

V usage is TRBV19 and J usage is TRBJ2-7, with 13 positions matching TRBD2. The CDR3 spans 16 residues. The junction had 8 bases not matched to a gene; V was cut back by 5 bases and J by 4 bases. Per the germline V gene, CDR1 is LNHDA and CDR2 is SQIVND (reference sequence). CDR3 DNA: TGTGCCAGTAGTCCCTACGGACTAGCGGGGGCATACGAGCAGTACTTC. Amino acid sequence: CASSPYGLAGAYEQYF.

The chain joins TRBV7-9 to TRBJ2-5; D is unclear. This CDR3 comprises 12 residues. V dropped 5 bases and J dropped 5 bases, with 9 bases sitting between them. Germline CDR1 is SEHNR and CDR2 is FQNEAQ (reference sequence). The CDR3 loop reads CASSQLQETQYF. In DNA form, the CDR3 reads TGTGCCAGCAGCCAACTACAGGAGACCCAGTACTTC.

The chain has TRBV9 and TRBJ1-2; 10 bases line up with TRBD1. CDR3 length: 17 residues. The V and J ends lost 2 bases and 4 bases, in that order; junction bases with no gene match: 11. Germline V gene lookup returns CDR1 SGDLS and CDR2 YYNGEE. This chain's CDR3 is CASSVGDRGDYSYGYTF. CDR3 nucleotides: TGTGCCAGCAGCGTGGGGGACAGGGGAGATTACAGCTATGGCTACACCTTC.

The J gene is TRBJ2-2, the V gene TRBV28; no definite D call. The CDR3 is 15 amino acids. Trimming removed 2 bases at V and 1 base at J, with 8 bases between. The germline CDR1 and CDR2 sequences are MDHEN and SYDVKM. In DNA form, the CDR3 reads TGTGCCAGCAGTTTACTCGGACGGAACACCGGGGAGCTGTTTTTT. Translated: CASSLLGRNTGELFF. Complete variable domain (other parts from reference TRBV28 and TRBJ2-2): DVKVTQSSRYLVKRTGEKVFLECVQDMDHENMFWYRQDPGLGLRLIYFSYDVKMKEKGDIPEGYSVSREKKERFSLILESASTNQTSMYLCASSLLGRNTGELFFGEGSRLTVL.

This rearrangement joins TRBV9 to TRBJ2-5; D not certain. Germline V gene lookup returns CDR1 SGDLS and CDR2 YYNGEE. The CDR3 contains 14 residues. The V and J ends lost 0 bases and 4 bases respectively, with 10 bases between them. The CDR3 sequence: CASSVEFGAETQYF. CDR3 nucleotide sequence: TGTGCCAGCAGCGTAGAGTTCGGCGCAGAGACCCAGTACTTC.

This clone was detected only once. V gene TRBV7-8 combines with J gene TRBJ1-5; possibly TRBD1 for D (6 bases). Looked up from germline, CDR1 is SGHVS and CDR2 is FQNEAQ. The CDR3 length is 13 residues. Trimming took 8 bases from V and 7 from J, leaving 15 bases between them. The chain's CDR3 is CASCSGGLQPQHF. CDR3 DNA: TGTGCCAGCTGTTCCGGGGGGCTACAGCCCCAGCATTTT.